The 2 T cell receptor beta chains in this list originate from one sample, sequenced in a study of CD8 T cells in ankylosing spondylitis (dated by TCRdb to 2015 to 2018). Libraries were made using 5' RACE. Sequencing relied on an Illumina HiSeq 2500. TCRdb's own reprocessing of the public reads used fastp at Q25 and MiXCR and kept productive beta chains. Rows with one shared CDR3 protein collapse into an entry with the most common genes and DNA. Across this sample there are approximately 220,000 distinct CDR3 sequences, with around 25% seen only once. The ten biggest clones cover approximately 6.6% of the sample. The specimen was blood, either unsorted or a sorted T cell fraction (not recorded which). The receptors come from a male donor with ankylosing spondylitis or in good health (not recorded which).

The gene calls are TRBV20-1 and TRBJ1-2, with TRBD1 matching over 8 bases. Unmatched junction bases numbered 8, after V lost 3 bases and J lost 5 bases. The CDR3 runs 14 residues. Germline V gene data show CDR1 as DFQATT and CDR2 as SNEGSKA (reference sequence). The CDR3: CSASDGQGPYGYTF. Written as DNA, the CDR3 is TGCAGTGCTAGTGACGGACAGGGCCCTTATGGCTACACCTTC.

This clonotype was detected a few times. This chain links TRBV7-2 with TRBJ2-4; tentatively, D is TRBD1 (6 bases). The CDR3 totals 13 residues. V lost 2 bases to trimming and J lost 16 bases, with 18 bases between them. Germline-derived CDR1 and CDR2 are SGHTA and FQGNSA. CDR3 residues: CASSLTLRDTTYF. As DNA, the CDR3 is TGTGCCAGCAGCTTAACTCTCCGGGACACCACCTACTTC.